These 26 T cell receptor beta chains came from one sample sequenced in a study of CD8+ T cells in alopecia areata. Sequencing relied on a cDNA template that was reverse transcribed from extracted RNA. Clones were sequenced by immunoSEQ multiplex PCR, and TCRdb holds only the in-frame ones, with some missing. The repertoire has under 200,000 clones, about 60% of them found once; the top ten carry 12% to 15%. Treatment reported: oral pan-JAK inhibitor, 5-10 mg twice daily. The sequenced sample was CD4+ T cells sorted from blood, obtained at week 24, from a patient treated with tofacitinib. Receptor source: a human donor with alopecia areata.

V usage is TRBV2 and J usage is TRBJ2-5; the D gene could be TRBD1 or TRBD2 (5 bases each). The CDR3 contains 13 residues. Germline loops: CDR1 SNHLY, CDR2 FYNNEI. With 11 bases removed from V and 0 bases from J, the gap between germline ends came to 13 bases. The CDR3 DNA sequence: TGTGCCGGGGACGGAGAACACCAAGAGACCCAGTACTTC. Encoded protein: CAGDGEHQETQYF.

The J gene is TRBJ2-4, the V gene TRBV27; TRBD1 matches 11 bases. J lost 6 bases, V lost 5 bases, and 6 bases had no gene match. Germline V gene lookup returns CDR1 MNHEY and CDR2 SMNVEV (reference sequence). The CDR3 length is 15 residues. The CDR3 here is CASSVGQGVPNIQYF. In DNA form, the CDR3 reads TGTGCCAGCAGTGTGGGACAGGGGGTCCCAAACATTCAGTACTTC.

CDR3: CASSVAVPSTDTQYF. The CDR3 DNA is TGTGCCAGTAGTGTGGCAGTCCCTAGCACAGATACGCAGTATTTT. The chain carries TRBV19 and TRBJ2-3, with D unresolved. Germline-derived CDR1 and CDR2 are LNHDA and SQIVND (reference sequence). Trimming shortened V by 5 bases and J by 0 bases, and 12 bases separated the two germline ends. The CDR3 has 15 residues.

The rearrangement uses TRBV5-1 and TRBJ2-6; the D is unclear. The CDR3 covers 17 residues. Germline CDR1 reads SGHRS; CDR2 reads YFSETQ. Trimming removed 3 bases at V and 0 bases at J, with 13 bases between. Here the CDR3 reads CASSSYVQRSGANVLTF. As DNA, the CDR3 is TGCGCCAGCAGCTCATATGTTCAACGCTCTGGGGCCAACGTCCTGACTTTC.

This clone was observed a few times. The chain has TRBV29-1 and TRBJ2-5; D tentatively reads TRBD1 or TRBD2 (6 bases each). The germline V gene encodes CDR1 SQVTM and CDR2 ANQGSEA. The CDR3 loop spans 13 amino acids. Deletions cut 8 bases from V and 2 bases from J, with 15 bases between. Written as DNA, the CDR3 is TGCAGCTACAGGTGGAGGGGGCAAGAGACCCAGTACTTC. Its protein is CSYRWRGQETQYF.

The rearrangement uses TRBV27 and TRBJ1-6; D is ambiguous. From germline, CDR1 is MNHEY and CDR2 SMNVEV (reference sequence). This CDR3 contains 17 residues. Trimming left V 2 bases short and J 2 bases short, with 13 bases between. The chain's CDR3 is CASSLGLGTPYNSPLHF. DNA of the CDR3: TGTGCCAGCAGTTTAGGCCTAGGTACTCCCTATAATTCACCCCTCCACTTT.

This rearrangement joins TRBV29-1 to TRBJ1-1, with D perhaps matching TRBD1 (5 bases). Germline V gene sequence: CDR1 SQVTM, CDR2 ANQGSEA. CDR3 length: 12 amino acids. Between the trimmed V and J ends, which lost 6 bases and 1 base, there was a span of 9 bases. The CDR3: CSVDSWNTEAFF. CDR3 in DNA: TGCAGCGTCGACAGTTGGAACACTGAAGCTTTCTTT.

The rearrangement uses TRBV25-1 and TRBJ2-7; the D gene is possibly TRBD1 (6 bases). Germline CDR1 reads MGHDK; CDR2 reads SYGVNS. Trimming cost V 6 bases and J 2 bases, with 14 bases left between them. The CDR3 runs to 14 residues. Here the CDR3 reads CASRPTGLPYEQYF. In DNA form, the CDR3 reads TGTGCCAGCAGGCCTACAGGGTTACCCTACGAGCAGTACTTC.

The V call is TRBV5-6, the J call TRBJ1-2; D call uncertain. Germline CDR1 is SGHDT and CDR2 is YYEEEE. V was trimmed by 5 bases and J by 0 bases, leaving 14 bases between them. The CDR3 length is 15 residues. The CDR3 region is CASRPYQISNYGYTF. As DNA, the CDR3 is TGTGCCAGCAGGCCTTATCAGATCTCTAACTATGGCTACACCTTC. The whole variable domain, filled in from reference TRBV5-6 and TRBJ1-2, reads DAGVTQSPTHLIKTRGQQVTLRCSPKSGHDTVSWYQQALGQGPQFIFQYYEEEERQRGNFPDRFSGHQFPNYSSELNVNALLLGDSALYLCASRPYQISNYGYTFGSGTRLTVV.

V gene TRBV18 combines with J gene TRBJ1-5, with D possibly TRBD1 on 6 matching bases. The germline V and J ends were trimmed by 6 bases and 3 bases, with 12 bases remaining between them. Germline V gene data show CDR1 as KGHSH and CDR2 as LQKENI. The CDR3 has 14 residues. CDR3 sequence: CASSRTALNQPQHF. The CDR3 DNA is TGTGCCAGCTCCCGGACAGCGCTCAATCAGCCCCAGCATTTT.

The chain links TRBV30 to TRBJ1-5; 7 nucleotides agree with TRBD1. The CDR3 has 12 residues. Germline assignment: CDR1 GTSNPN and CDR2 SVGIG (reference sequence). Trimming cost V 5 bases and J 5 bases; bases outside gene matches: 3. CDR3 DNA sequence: TGTGCCTGGGGCAGGGGGGATCAGCCCCAGCATTTT. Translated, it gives CAWGRGDQPQHF.

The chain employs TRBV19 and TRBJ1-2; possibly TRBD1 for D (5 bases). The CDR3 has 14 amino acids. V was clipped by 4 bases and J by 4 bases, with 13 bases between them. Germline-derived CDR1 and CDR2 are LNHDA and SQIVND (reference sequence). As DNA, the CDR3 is TGTGCCAGTAGTACAAAGACAGTACTCTATGGCTACACCTTC. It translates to CASSTKTVLYGYTF.

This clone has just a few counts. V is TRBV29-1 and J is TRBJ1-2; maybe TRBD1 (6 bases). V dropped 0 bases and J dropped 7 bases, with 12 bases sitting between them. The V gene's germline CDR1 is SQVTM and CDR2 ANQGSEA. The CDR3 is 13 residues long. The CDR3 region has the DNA TGCAGCGTTGAAGATCGAAAGGGGGGTGGCTACACCTTC. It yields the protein CSVEDRKGGGYTF.

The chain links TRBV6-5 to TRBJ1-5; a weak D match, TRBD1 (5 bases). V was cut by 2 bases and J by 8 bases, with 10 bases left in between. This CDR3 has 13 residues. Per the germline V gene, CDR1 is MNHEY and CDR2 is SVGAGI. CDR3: CASSYRWGEPQHF. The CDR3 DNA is TGTGCCAGCAGTTACAGGTGGGGGGAGCCCCAGCATTTT.

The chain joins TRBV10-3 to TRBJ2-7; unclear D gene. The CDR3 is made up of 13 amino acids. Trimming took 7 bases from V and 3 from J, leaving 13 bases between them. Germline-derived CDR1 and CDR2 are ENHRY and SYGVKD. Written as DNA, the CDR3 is TGTGCCATCACGCCAGGCCCGGTCTACGAGCAGTACTTC. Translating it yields CAITPGPVYEQYF.

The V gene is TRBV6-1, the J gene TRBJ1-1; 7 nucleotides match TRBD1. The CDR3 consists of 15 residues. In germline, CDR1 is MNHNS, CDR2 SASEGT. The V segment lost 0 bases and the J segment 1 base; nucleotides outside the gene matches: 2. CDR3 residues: CASSEAGQTNTEAFF. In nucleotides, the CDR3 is TGTGCCAGCAGTGAAGCGGGACAGACGAACACTGAAGCTTTCTTT.

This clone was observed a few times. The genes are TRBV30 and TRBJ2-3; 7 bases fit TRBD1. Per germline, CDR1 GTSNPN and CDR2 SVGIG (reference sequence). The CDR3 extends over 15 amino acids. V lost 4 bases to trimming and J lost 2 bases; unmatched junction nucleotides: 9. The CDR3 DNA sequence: TGTGCCTGGAAGCAGGGGGACCTCCTCACAGATACGCAGTATTTT. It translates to CAWKQGDLLTDTQYF. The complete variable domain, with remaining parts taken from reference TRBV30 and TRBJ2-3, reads SQTIHQWPATLVQPVGSPLSLECTVEGTSNPNLYWYRQAAGRGLQLLFYSVGIGQISSEVPQNLSASRPQDRQFILSSKKLLLSDSGFYLCAWKQGDLLTDTQYFGPGTRLTVL.

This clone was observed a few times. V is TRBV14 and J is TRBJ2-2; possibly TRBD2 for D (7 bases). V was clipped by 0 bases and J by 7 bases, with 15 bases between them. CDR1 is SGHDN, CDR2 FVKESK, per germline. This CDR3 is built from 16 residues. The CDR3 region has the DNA TGTGCCAGCAGCCAAGATCGCGCGGGGGCAGGCGGGGAGCTGTTTTTT. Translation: CASSQDRAGAGGELFF.

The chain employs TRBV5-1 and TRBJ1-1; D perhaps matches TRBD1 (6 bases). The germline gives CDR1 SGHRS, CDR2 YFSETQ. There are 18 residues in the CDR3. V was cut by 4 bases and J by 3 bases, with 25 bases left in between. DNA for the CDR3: TGCGCCAGCAGCGAGTTAAATAGGGGGTTTGCTTCGGACACTGAAGCTTTCTTT. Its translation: CASSELNRGFASDTEAFF.

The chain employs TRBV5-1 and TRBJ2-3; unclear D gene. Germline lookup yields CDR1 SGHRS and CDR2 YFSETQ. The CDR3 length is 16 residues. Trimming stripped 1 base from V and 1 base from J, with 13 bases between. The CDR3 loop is CASSLRGPEGTDTQYF. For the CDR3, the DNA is TGCGCCAGCAGCTTGCGAGGCCCCGAGGGCACAGATACGCAGTATTTT.

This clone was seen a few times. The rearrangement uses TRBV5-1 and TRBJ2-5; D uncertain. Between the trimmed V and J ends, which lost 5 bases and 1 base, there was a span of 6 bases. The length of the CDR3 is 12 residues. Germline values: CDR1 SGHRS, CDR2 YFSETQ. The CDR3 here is CASRMAQETQYF. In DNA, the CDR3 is TGCGCCAGCAGGATGGCCCAAGAGACCCAGTACTTC.

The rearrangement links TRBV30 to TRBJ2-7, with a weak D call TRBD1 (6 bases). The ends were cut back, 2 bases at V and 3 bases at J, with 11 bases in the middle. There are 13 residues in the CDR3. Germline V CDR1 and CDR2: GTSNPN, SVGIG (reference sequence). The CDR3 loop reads CAWSQDRIYEQYF. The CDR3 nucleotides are TGTGCCTGGAGTCAGGACAGAATCTACGAGCAGTACTTC.

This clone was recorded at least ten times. CDR3 nucleotides: TGCAGCGGGACCACAGGCACCTCTGGAAACACCATATATTTT. Its translation is CSGTTGTSGNTIYF. The chain employs TRBV29-1 and TRBJ1-3, with a weak D call TRBD1 (5 bases). The CDR3 has 14 residues. The germline V and J ends were trimmed by 7 bases and 0 bases, with 13 bases remaining between them. CDR1 and CDR2 from the germline V gene are SQVTM and ANQGSEA.

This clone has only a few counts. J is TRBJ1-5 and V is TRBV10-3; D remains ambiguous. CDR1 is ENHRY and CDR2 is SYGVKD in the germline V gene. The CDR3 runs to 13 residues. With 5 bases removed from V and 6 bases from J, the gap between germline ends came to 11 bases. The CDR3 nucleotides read TGTGCCATCAGTCCTCTGGTGGGTCAGCCCCAGCATTTT. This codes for CAISPLVGQPQHF.

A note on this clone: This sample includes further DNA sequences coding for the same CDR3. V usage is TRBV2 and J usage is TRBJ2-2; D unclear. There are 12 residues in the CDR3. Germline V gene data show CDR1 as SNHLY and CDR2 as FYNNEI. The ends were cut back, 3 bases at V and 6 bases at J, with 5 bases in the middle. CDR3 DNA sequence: TGTGCCAGCAGTGAGGGTCCCGGGGAGCTGTTTTTT. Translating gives CASSEGPGELFF.

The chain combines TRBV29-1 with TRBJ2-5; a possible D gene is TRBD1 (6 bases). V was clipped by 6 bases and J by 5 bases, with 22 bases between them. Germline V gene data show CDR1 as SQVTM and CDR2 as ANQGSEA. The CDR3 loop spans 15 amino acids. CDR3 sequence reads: CSVPWGRGLWETQYF. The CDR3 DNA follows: TGCAGCGTCCCTTGGGGGCGCGGGCTTTGGGAGACCCAGTACTTC.